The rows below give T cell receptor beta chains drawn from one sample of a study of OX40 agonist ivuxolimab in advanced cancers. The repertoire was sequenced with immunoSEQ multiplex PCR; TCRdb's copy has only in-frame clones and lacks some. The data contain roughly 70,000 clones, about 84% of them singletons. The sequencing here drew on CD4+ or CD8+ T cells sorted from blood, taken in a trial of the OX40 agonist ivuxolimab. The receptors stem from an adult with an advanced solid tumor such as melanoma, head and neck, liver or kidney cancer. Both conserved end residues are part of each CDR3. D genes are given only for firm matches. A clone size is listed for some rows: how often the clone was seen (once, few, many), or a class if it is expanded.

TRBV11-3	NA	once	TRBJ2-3	CASSWTGFGQYF	TGTGCCAGCAGTTGGACTGGATTTGGGCAGTATTTT
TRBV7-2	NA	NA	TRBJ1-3	CASSDLGRSGNTIYF	TGTGCCAGCAGCGACCTGGGCCGCTCTGGAAACACCATATATTTT
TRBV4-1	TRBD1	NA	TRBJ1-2	CASSTQRRDRGGINYGYTF	TGCGCCAGCAGCACCCAACGCCGGGACAGGGGCGGTATAAACTATGGCTACACCTTC
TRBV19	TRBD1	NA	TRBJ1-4	CASSTGTGGLTNEKLFF	TGTGCCAGTAGTACCGGGACAGGGGGTCTGACTAATGAAAAACTGTTTTTT
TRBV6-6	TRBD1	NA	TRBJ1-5	CASSDRDSNQPQHF	TGTGCCAGCAGCGACAGGGATAGCAATCAGCCCCAGCATTTT
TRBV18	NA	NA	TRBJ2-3	CASSLTRTGLTDTQYF	TGTGCCAGCTCGCTGACTAGGACAGGTCTCACAGATACGCAGTATTTT
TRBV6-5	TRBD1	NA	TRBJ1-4	CASSSRQGVAEKLFF	TGTGCCAGCAGTTCCCGACAGGGGGTCGCGGAAAAACTGTTTTTT
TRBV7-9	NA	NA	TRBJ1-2	CASSPTGWNYGYTF	TGTGCCAGCAGCCCCACAGGTTGGAACTATGGCTACACCTTC
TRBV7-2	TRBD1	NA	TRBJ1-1	CASSKGQGYTEAFF	TGTGCCAGCAGCAAGGGACAGGGGTACACTGAAGCTTTCTTT
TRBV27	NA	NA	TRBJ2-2	CASSVDPRRLAGPGGNTGELFF	TGTGCCAGCAGTGTCGACCCACGGAGGTTAGCGGGCCCAGGGGGGAACACCGGGGAGCTGTTTTTT
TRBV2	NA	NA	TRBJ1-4	CASSGGILSTNEKLFF	TGTGCCAGCAGTGGGGGAATACTCTCAACTAATGAAAAACTGTTTTTT